This T cell receptor (beta chain) was profiled in a study of T cells after yellow fever vaccination. This clonotype was seen ten or more times. Its antigen is unknown. General study points: The study found a weaker secondary response that peaked faster, day 5 versus 15.

Template switching with 5'RACE generated the TCR cDNA and added a universal primer site and UMIs. TCRdb analysed the 5' RACE reads with MiXCR anew, one entry per CDR3 protein. The sample has around 110,000 distinct CDR3 sequences, approximately 8.4% seen once. Germline V gene data show CDR1 as SGHTA and CDR2 as FQGTGA. The CDR3 is made up of 16 amino acids. V was clipped by 2 bases and J by 6 bases; unmatched bases: 7. This chain connects TRBV7-3 to TRBJ2-2, with 9 bases identical to TRBD1. This clonotype originated in a man aged 30-40 years who received the YFV17D yellow fever vaccine. The sample here was CD8+ T cells sorted from PBMCs, taken 45 days after the yellow fever booster vaccination. The CDR3 DNA reads as TGTGCCAGCAGCTTAGTACAGGGGGCAGGTTCCGGGGAGCTGTTTTTT. Translated, it gives CASSLVQGAGSGELFF.